This entry lists 7 T cell receptor beta chains sequenced from one sample in a study of human T cells and chemical hapten exposure. TCRdb reprocessed the RACE reads with MiXCR, giving one entry per CDR3 protein. The repertoire has about 340,000 distinct CDR3 sequences, roughly 6.9% of them found once; the top ten carry approximately 8%. Indicated time point: patch test 1, 2 weeks after DPC sensitization. Treatment in this sample: therapeutic diphenylcyclopropenone sensitization with weekly scalp DPC. This specimen consisted of whole blood, obtained in connection with sensitization to the hapten diphenylcyclopropenone (DPC). The source is a woman between 18 and 29 years old with alopecia areata. Some clones in this sample may be carry-over from other donors' samples.

The chain links TRBV3-1 to TRBJ1-5; 10 bases map to TRBD1. This CDR3 contains 15 residues. V lost 2 bases, J lost 7 bases, and 5 bases stayed unmatched. In germline, CDR1 is LGHDT, CDR2 YNNKEL (reference sequence). As DNA, the CDR3 is TGTGCCAGCAGCCAACAAGGGACAGGGGACCAGCCCCAGCATTTT. It specifies CASSQQGTGDQPQHF.

This clonotype has at least ten counts. This chain links TRBV7-9 with TRBJ1-1; the match to TRBD1 covers 7 bases. The V gene end was trimmed by 5 bases and the J gene end by 5 bases; junction bases not matched to a gene: 14. The CDR3 covers 16 residues. From germline, CDR1 is SEHNR and CDR2 FQNEAQ (reference sequence). CDR3 residues: CASSPGYRGGVTEAFF. The CDR3 nucleotides read TGTGCCAGCAGCCCCGGGTACAGGGGAGGGGTAACTGAAGCTTTCTTT.

This clonotype was seen a few times. The gene calls are TRBV12-5 and TRBJ2-5, with D unclear. In germline, CDR1 is LGHNT, CDR2 FRNRAP. V was shortened by 3 bases and J by 5 bases, with 7 bases between the two germline ends. This CDR3 has 12 amino acids. CDR3 DNA: TGTGCTAGTGGTTTTAATCCGGAGACCCAGTACTTC. Translating gives CASGFNPETQYF.

This clonotype has ten or more counts. The chain is built from TRBV24-1 and TRBJ1-2; D is uncertain. CDR3 length equals 14 residues. The ends were cut back, 4 bases at V and 2 bases at J, with 10 bases in the middle. From germline, CDR1 is KGHDR and CDR2 SFDVKD. CDR3: CATSDADGNYGYTF. In nucleotides, the CDR3 is TGTGCCACCAGTGACGCTGACGGGAACTATGGCTACACCTTC.

This clonotype was seen many times. V usage is TRBV20-1 and J usage is TRBJ1-5; no clear D gene. The V gene's germline CDR1 is DFQATT and CDR2 SNEGSKA (reference sequence). CDR3 length: 13 amino acids. Trimming left V 5 bases short and J 0 bases short, with 8 bases between. The DNA of the CDR3 is TGCAGTGCTGTAAGCGATAGCAATCAGCCCCAGCATTTT. This codes for CSAVSDSNQPQHF.

The rearrangement joins TRBV9 to TRBJ2-7, with D perhaps matching TRBD1 (8 bases). With 2 bases removed from V and 6 bases from J, the gap between germline ends came to 18 bases. The CDR3 runs 15 residues. Germline CDR1 SGDLS, CDR2 YYNGEE. Here the CDR3 reads CASSVSGTGLAEQYF. CDR3 bases: TGTGCCAGCAGCGTCAGCGGGACAGGCCTTGCCGAGCAGTACTTC.

This clonotype was detected only a few times. This chain links TRBV9 with TRBJ2-3; either TRBD1 or TRBD2 may fit D (5 bases each). Germline CDR1 is SGDLS and CDR2 is YYNGEE. The V and J ends lost 0 bases and 3 bases respectively, with 20 bases between them. The CDR3 is 18 residues long. The CDR3 coding sequence is TGTGCCAGCAGCGTAGTCTCAGGACACGGGGAATTTACAGATACGCAGTATTTT. It translates to CASSVVSGHGEFTDTQYF.